One sample yielded the 21 T cell receptor beta chains listed below, sequenced in a study of T cells after yellow fever vaccination. TCRdb re-derived calls from the 5' RACE reads in MiXCR, one entry per CDR3 protein. Here the sample spans about 69,000 distinct CDR3 sequences, around 6.2% being singletons. The source material was CD4+ T cells sorted from PBMCs, sampled around 16 days after the first yellow fever vaccination. These receptors all stem from a man aged 18 to 29 who received the YFV17D yellow fever vaccine.

This clonotype was counted ten times or more. This chain connects TRBV5-1 to TRBJ2-1, with D perhaps being TRBD1 or TRBD2 (6 bases each). The CDR3 is 16 residues long. Trimming stripped 0 bases from V and 2 bases from J, with 12 bases between. The germline gives CDR1 SGHRS, CDR2 YFSETQ. The CDR3 nucleotides read TGCGCCAGCAGCTTGGACGGGGGCACTGCCTACAATGAGCAGTTCTTC. Translated: CASSLDGGTAYNEQFF.

Ten or more counts support this clonotype. The chain recombines TRBV3-1 with TRBJ2-2; 10 bases are shared with TRBD2. Germline lookup yields CDR1 LGHDT and CDR2 YNNKEL (reference sequence). V shed 1 base and J 5 bases; nucleotides not matched to a gene: 4. The CDR3 totals 16 residues. In nucleotides, the CDR3 is TGTGCCAGCAGCCAAGGTCTAGCGGGAGCAACCGGGGAGCTGTTTTTT. This codes for CASSQGLAGATGELFF.

This clonotype was counted many times. The genes are TRBV7-2 and TRBJ2-7, with TRBD1 matching 7 bases. The V segment lost 3 bases and the J segment 2 bases; nucleotides outside the gene matches: 7. The CDR3 runs 15 residues. In germline, CDR1 is SGHTA, CDR2 FQGNSA. In nucleotides, the CDR3 is TGTGCCAGCAGCTTTCGACAGGGACCACCCTACGAGCAGTACTTC. Protein sequence: CASSFRQGPPYEQYF.

This clonotype has ten or more counts. V and J are TRBV29-1 and TRBJ2-7; possibly TRBD2 for D (5 bases). Trimming cost V 6 bases and J 2 bases, with 14 bases left between them. This CDR3 region has 13 residues. From germline, CDR1 is SQVTM and CDR2 ANQGSEA. The CDR3 here is CSVGRGWAYEQYF. CDR3 DNA: TGCAGCGTCGGAAGAGGGTGGGCCTACGAGCAGTACTTC.

This clonotype was observed at least ten times. V is TRBV7-3 and J is TRBJ2-3; the D is unclear. The ends were cut back, 6 bases at V and 0 bases at J, with 7 bases in the middle. The CDR3 sequence is 13 residues long. CDR1 is SGHTA, CDR2 FQGTGA, per germline. CDR3: CASRPSSTDTQYF. CDR3 bases: TGTGCCAGCAGACCCTCAAGCACAGATACGCAGTATTTT.

This clonotype was counted many times. The V gene is TRBV19, the J gene TRBJ2-1; D is perhaps TRBD1 (6 bases). The V end lost 5 bases, the J end lost 4 bases, and 9 bases lay between the germline ends. CDR1 is LNHDA, CDR2 SQIVND, per germline (reference sequence). The CDR3 is 13 amino acids. The CDR3 is CASSLDRYNEQFF. CDR3 in DNA: TGTGCCAGTAGTCTCGACAGGTACAATGAGCAGTTCTTC.

This chain connects TRBV6-5 to TRBJ1-3, with D perhaps matching TRBD1 (6 bases). Trimming left V 5 bases short and J 1 base short, with 15 bases between. The CDR3 has 16 residues. Germline loops: CDR1 MNHEY, CDR2 SVGAGI. The CDR3 DNA is TGTGCCAGCAGTACAAAACAGGGCTGGTCTGGAAACACCATATATTTT. This translates into CASSTKQGWSGNTIYF.

In the case of this clonotype: A much bigger clone sits one base away, suggesting this may be a read error. The V gene is TRBV2, the J gene TRBJ1-1; D is uncertain. Trimming removed 8 bases from V and 11 bases from J, with 21 bases in between. CDR3 length: 13 residues. Germline V lookup: CDR1 SNHLY, CDR2 FYNNEI. CDR3 protein: CASLVHLDTHAFF. CDR3 sequence (DNA): TGTGCCAGCCTCGTGCACCTAGATACGCATGCTTTCTTT.

This clonotype was recorded many times. The chain links TRBV9 to TRBJ1-5; a possible D gene is TRBD1 (5 bases). V lost 2 bases to trimming and J lost 5 bases, with 14 bases between them. Per the germline V gene, CDR1 is SGDLS and CDR2 is YYNGEE. The CDR3 has 15 residues. CDR3 protein: CASSVEGYGHQPQHF. The CDR3, as DNA: TGTGCCAGCAGCGTGGAGGGGTATGGTCATCAGCCCCAGCATTTT.

Note on this clonotype: It may be a read error: a sequence one base away is much more abundant. The chain has TRBV7-2 and TRBJ2-1; maybe TRBD2 (6 bases). The germline gives CDR1 SGHTA, CDR2 FQGNSA. The CDR3 contains 14 residues. The CDR3 sequence is CASSSGTFYNEQLF. The DNA for the CDR3 is TGTGCCAGCAGCTCGGGGACTTTCTACAATGAGCAGCTCTTC.

This clonotype was observed many times. The chain uses TRBV18 and TRBJ1-5; no clear D. This CDR3 is built from 15 residues. Trimming took 6 bases from V and 0 from J, leaving 12 bases between them. Looked up from germline, CDR1 is KGHSH and CDR2 is LQKENI. The CDR3 coding sequence is TGTGCCAGCTCGCCCAGCGTGAATAGCAATCAGCCCCAGCATTTT. Amino acid sequence: CASSPSVNSNQPQHF.

This clonotype was recorded many times. The V call is TRBV4-3, the J call TRBJ1-1; D perhaps matches TRBD1 (5 bases). Germline CDR1 LGHNA, CDR2 YSLEER. This CDR3 is built from 14 residues. Trimming cost V 4 bases and J 4 bases, with 13 bases left between them. The CDR3 region is CASSLDSHPTEAFF. DNA for the CDR3: TGCGCCAGCAGCCTCGACAGCCACCCCACTGAAGCTTTCTTT.

This clonotype was counted ten times or more. The rearrangement links TRBV12-3 or TRBV12-4 to TRBJ2-7; D is possibly TRBD1 (5 bases). Trimming took off 7 bases at V and 3 bases at J, with 16 bases between the two ends. The CDR3 consists of 14 residues. CDR3 sequence: CASNRQGLFYEQYF. Here the CDR3 DNA reads TGTGCCAGCAATCGGCAGGGATTATTCTACGAGCAGTACTTC.

This clonotype was observed many times. The V call is TRBV20-1, the J call TRBJ2-7; 7 bases map to TRBD1. The CDR3 is 11 residues long. Per the germline V gene, CDR1 is DFQATT and CDR2 is SNEGSKA (reference sequence). Unmatched junction bases numbered 5, after V lost 7 bases and J lost 5 bases. The CDR3 DNA follows: TGCAGTGGGGGACAGTACAACGAGCAGTACTTC. This gives the protein CSGGQYNEQYF.

The chain carries TRBV5-6 and TRBJ2-3; D not certain. V was pared by 2 bases and J by 5 bases, with 6 bases between. CDR1 and CDR2 (germline): SGHDT, YYEEEE. The CDR3 is 12 residues long. CDR3 sequence reads: CASSFPQDTQYF. CDR3 DNA sequence: TGTGCCAGCAGCTTCCCACAAGATACGCAGTATTTT.

This clonotype was counted many times. CDR3 bases: TGTGCCAGCAGTATCGGACATCTAGATACGCAGTATTTT. This codes for CASSIGHLDTQYF. This chain connects TRBV7-2 to TRBJ2-3; D perhaps matches TRBD1 (5 bases). Germline assignment: CDR1 SGHTA and CDR2 FQGNSA. V shed 6 bases and J shed 5 bases, with 12 bases lying between them. The CDR3 sequence is 13 residues long.

This clonotype has ten or more counts. This sequence joins TRBV12-3 or TRBV12-4 and TRBJ1-4; tentative D call: TRBD1 (5 bases). The ends were cut back, 6 bases at V and 3 bases at J, with 11 bases in the middle. This CDR3 spans 14 amino acids. The CDR3 reads CASSPRGPNEKLFF. The CDR3 bases are TGTGCCAGCAGCCCCCGGGGCCCTAATGAAAAACTGTTTTTT.

This clonotype has at least ten counts. A junction boundary mismatches the germline segment, possibly from a read error. J is TRBJ2-1 and V is TRBV7-7, with TRBD2 identical over 8 bases. The CDR3 runs to 15 residues. Germline CDR1 is SSHAT and CDR2 is FNYEAQ (reference sequence). The CDR3 DNA reads TGTGCTAGCAGCCCTTTCGGGGGGGCCCCCAATGAGCAGTTCTTC. Encoded protein: CASSPFGGAPNEQFF.

This clonotype was seen repeatedly, ten times or more. The chain is built from TRBV6-5 and TRBJ2-7; a possible D gene is TRBD2 (5 bases). Germline V gene sequence: CDR1 MNHEY, CDR2 SVGAGI. The CDR3 sequence is 14 residues long. Trimming removed 2 bases from V and 6 bases from J, with 14 bases in between. CDR3 DNA: TGTGCCAGCAGTTACCGTGGACTGCTCAGCGAGCAGTACGTC. It is translated as CASSYRGLLSEQYV.

At least ten counts were recorded for this clonotype. The J gene is TRBJ1-6, the V gene TRBV5-1; possibly TRBD1 for D (5 bases). This CDR3 has 15 amino acids. Germline assignment: CDR1 SGHRS and CDR2 YFSETQ. Trimming removed 0 bases at V and 5 bases at J, with 9 bases between. CDR3 sequence reads: CASSLGQGNNSPLHF. DNA of the CDR3: TGCGCCAGCAGCTTGGGGCAGGGAAATAATTCACCCCTCCACTTT.

This clonotype was observed a handful of times. This chain joins TRBV11-3 and TRBJ2-1, with 9 bases identical to TRBD2. Germline CDR1 is SGHNT and CDR2 is YENEEA. V trimming: 5 bases; J trimming: 4 bases; junction bases outside the gene matches: 3. CDR3 length: 14 amino acids. CDR3 sequence reads: CASSAGGSYNEQFF. The CDR3 DNA sequence: TGTGCCAGCAGCGCGGGGGGGTCTTACAATGAGCAGTTCTTC.